This T cell receptor beta chain came from a study of T cells in Graves' hyperthyroidism and ophthalmopathy. The CDR3 contains 13 residues. Trimming stripped 0 bases from V and 2 bases from J, with 5 bases between. CDR1 and CDR2 (germline): LNHNV, YYDKDF (reference sequence). Findings and caveats of the study: Blood also held most thyroid clonotypes expanded beyond 0.001.

The diagnostic basis comprised clinical symptoms, serum thyroxine and TRAb, thyroid ultrasound and orbital computed tomography. Concerning this clonotype itself: Its antigen is still unknown.

TCR beta CDR3 sequences were amplified from RNA transcripts. First-round RT-PCR with HTBI primers amplified the TCR CDR3 region. Each CDR3 protein gets one entry after TCRdb re-called the multiplex PCR reads with MiXCR. The repertoire includes a few hundred thousand distinct CDR3 sequences, 35% to 55% of them detected once, and 15% to 20% sits in the top ten. What was sequenced was peripheral blood or thyroid tissue (not recorded which). The chain employs TRBV15 and TRBJ2-7; unclear D gene. The receptor comes from an adult woman with Graves' disease, either hyperthyroidism or ophthalmopathy (not recorded which). The DNA of the CDR3 is TGTGCCACCAGCAGAGACCTCACCTACGAGCAGTACTTC. It codes for CATSRDLTYEQYF.